The 29 T cell receptor beta chains presented below share a single source sample, sequenced in a study of breast tumors, draining lymph nodes, adjacent tissues. The lymph nodes were axillary draining lymph nodes from breast cancer patients. TCRdb re-derived calls from the multiplex PCR reads in MiXCR, one entry per CDR3 protein. The profile shows about 270,000 distinct CDR3 sequences, around 30% of them singletons. The specimen sequenced was axillary lymph node tissue. The receptors come from a female donor with breast cancer. Some clones in this sample may be carry-over from other donors' samples.

This clonotype was seen many times. J is TRBJ1-3 and V is TRBV3-1; 7 nucleotides match TRBD1. V lost 2 bases, J lost 4 bases, and 2 bases stayed unmatched. Germline assignment: CDR1 LGHDT and CDR2 YNNKEL (reference sequence). CDR3 size: 14 residues. The CDR3 is CASSQTGAGNTIYF. In nucleotides, the CDR3 is TGTGCCAGCAGCCAAACAGGGGCAGGAAACACCATATATTTT.

This clonotype appeared many times. The chain recombines TRBV7-3 with TRBJ2-1, with 7 positions matching TRBD2. This CDR3 is 14 amino acids long. J gave up 7 bases and V 2 bases, and 5 bases lay outside the gene matches. Germline assignment: CDR1 SGHTA and CDR2 FQGTGA. The CDR3 DNA reads as TGTGCCAGCAGCTTAGCGGGAGCAATTAATGAGCAGTTCTTC. Its translation is CASSLAGAINEQFF. The full variable domain, in which reference TRBV7-3 and TRBJ2-1 provide the parts outside the CDR3, is GAGVSQTPSNKVTEKGKYVELRCDPISGHTALYWYRQSLGQGPEFLIYFQGTGAADDSGLPNDRFFAVRPEGSVSTLKIQRTERGDSAVYLCASSLAGAINEQFFGPGTRLTVL.

A note on this clonotype: A read error may be the cause here, since a much bigger clone is one base away. The rearrangement joins TRBV25-1 to TRBJ2-7; 7 bases align to TRBD1. Germline-derived CDR1 and CDR2 are MGHDK and SYGVNS. The V segment lost 5 bases and the J segment 2 bases; nucleotides outside the gene matches: 12. This CDR3 is built from 16 residues. The CDR3 bases are TGTGCCAGCAGTTTTCTATCAGGGGGAAGCCCCTACGAGCAGTACTTC. Translation: CASSFLSGGSPYEQYF.

The chain joins TRBV10-3 to TRBJ2-2; TRBD2 matches 8 bases. Unmatched junction bases numbered 3, after V lost 0 bases and J lost 6 bases. From germline, CDR1 is ENHRY and CDR2 SYGVKD. This CDR3 comprises 15 residues. The CDR3 is CAISESAGAAGELFF. The CDR3 nucleotides are TGTGCCATCAGTGAGTCAGCGGGAGCCGCCGGGGAGCTGTTTTTT.

The chain carries TRBV18 and TRBJ1-2; tentatively, D is TRBD1 (6 bases). Trimming removed 10 bases from V and 6 bases from J, with 12 bases in between. CDR3 size: 11 residues. CDR1 is KGHSH, CDR2 LQKENI, per germline. CDR3 sequence (DNA): TGTGCCAACTCCTACAGGGATGGCTACACCTTC. This codes for CANSYRDGYTF.

This clonotype has at least ten counts. J is TRBJ1-4 and V is TRBV5-1; D is perhaps TRBD1 (5 bases). The CDR3 totals 13 residues. Germline V gene lookup returns CDR1 SGHRS and CDR2 YFSETQ. V lost 4 bases, J lost 8 bases, and 12 bases lay in between. The CDR3 loop reads CASSADWGEKLFF. CDR3 bases: TGCGCCAGCAGCGCAGATTGGGGGGAAAAACTGTTTTTT.

The gene calls are TRBV6-1 and TRBJ2-3; no firm D call. Between the trimmed V and J ends, which lost 4 bases and 4 bases, there was a span of 15 bases. Germline V gives CDR1 MNHNS, CDR2 SASEGT. The CDR3 is made up of 15 amino acids. The CDR3 bases are TGTGCCAGCAGTGGCCGGGCACAACTATCAGATACGCAGTATTTT. This gives the protein CASSGRAQLSDTQYF.

In its sample, this clonotype was seen many times. J is TRBJ2-7 and V is TRBV11-2; 10 nucleotides align to TRBD2. The germline CDR1 and CDR2 sequences are SGHAT and FQNNGV. Losses at the gene ends were 5 bases for V and 9 bases for J; bases not matched to a gene: 10. This CDR3 is 14 amino acids long. CDR3 coding DNA: TGTGCCAGCAGCCCGCTAGCGGGGGACCCCTTGCAGTACTTC. As protein: CASSPLAGDPLQYF.

There are many counts of this clonotype. V gene TRBV9 combines with J gene TRBJ2-7, with D unresolved. Germline CDR1 is SGDLS and CDR2 is YYNGEE. V dropped 4 bases and J dropped 1 base, with 15 bases sitting between them. CDR3 length: 15 residues. The CDR3 DNA reads as TGTGCCAGCAGCTTCAGACCTGATTCATCCTACGAGCAGTACTTC. It is translated as CASSFRPDSSYEQYF.

This clonotype came up a few times. A much more abundant neighbour one base away suggests this may be a read error. The chain employs TRBV7-9 and TRBJ2-1; a possible D gene is TRBD2 (5 bases). Germline CDR1 SEHNR, CDR2 FQNEAQ (reference sequence). This CDR3 has 15 residues. This CDR3 is CASSQERNSYNEQLF. The DNA for the CDR3 is TGTGCCAGCAGCCAAGAGCGGAACTCCTACAATGAGCAGCTCTTC.

As regards this clonotype: A much larger clone differs from this one at a single base, so this may be a read error. The CDR3, as DNA: TGTGCCAGCAGCTTAATAGGGGCGCGGGGCTGCACCTTC. This encodes CASSLIGARGCTF. V usage is TRBV7-3 and J usage is TRBJ1-2, with TRBD1 as a possible D gene (5 bases). Germline CDR1 reads SGHTA; CDR2 reads FQGTGA. The length of the CDR3 is 13 residues.

This clonotype has a count of ten or more. The gene calls are TRBV11-3 and TRBJ2-1, with TRBD2 as a possible D gene (6 bases). This CDR3 has 16 residues. V lost 5 bases to trimming and J lost 8 bases, with 22 bases between them. Germline V gene sequence: CDR1 SGHNT, CDR2 YENEEA. In DNA, the CDR3 is TGTGCCAGCAGCCGAGATGGCGGGAAGGGGTCGGATGAGCAGTTCTTC. Residues: CASSRDGGKGSDEQFF.

The table lists this clonotype with many counts. One end of the junction does not line up with germline, which may come from a read error. This sequence joins TRBV6-6 and TRBJ2-7; D not certain. CDR1 and CDR2 from the germline V gene are MNHNY and SVGAGI (reference sequence). The CDR3 is 14 residues long. CDR3 residues: CASSHSTPGSEQYF. DNA for the CDR3: TGTGCCAGCAGTCACTCGACCCCAGGAAGCGAGCAGTACTTC.

This clonotype was observed at least ten times. This chain links TRBV7-8 with TRBJ1-1; tentative D call: TRBD1 (6 bases). The ends were cut back, 5 bases at V and 6 bases at J, with 16 bases in the middle. Germline V gene data show CDR1 as SGHVS and CDR2 as FQNEAQ. The CDR3 has 14 amino acids. The CDR3 nucleotides read TGTGCCAGCAGCGGAGAAGGGAGGGGGGCTGAAGCTTTCTTT. As protein: CASSGEGRGAEAFF.

This clonotype was picked up one time. The chain uses TRBV19 and TRBJ1-5; D remains ambiguous. The germline V gene has CDR1 LNHDA and CDR2 SQIVND (reference sequence). CDR3 length: 14 residues. Deletions cut 7 bases from V and 14 bases from J, with 24 bases between. CDR3 nucleotides: TGTGCCAGTAACGAGGCTAGCGGGATTCTGAGCGAGCATTTT. Its translation is CASNEASGILSEHF. The variable domain in full, with the rest retrieved from reference TRBV19 and TRBJ1-5, is DGGITQSPKYLFRKEGQNVTLSCEQNLNHDAMYWYRQDPGQGLRLIYYSQIVNDFQKGDIAEGYSVSREKKESFPLTVTSAQKNPTAFYLCASNEASGILSEHFGDGTRLSIL.

In this sample, this clonotype turned up many times. V gene TRBV4-2 combines with J gene TRBJ2-7; tentatively, D is TRBD2 (6 bases). V was trimmed by 1 base and J by 12 bases, leaving 19 bases between them. Per germline, CDR1 LGHNA and CDR2 YNFKEQ. The CDR3 runs 14 residues. This CDR3 reads CASSQATGELVRYF. As DNA, the CDR3 is TGTGCCAGCAGCCAAGCTACGGGGGAACTAGTTCGGTACTTC.

At least ten counts were recorded for this clonotype. The rearrangement uses TRBV3-1 and TRBJ1-2; TRBD1 might be the D (6 bases). V lost 1 base to trimming and J lost 4 bases, with 10 bases between them. This CDR3 region has 14 residues. Looked up from germline, CDR1 is LGHDT and CDR2 is YNNKEL (reference sequence). The CDR3 protein is CASSQGTVLYGYTF. The CDR3 DNA reads as TGTGCCAGCAGCCAAGGGACAGTCCTCTATGGCTACACCTTC. The full variable domain, in which reference TRBV3-1 and TRBJ1-2 provide the parts outside the CDR3, is DTAVSQTPKYLVTQMGNDKSIKCEQNLGHDTMYWYKQDSKKFLKIMFSYNNKELIINETVPNRFSPKSPDKAHLNLHINSLELGDSAVYFCASSQGTVLYGYTFGSGTRLTVV.

This clonotype was detected ten times or more. This CDR3 is CASSQEANEKLFF. CDR3 nucleotides: TGTGCCAGCAGCCAAGAGGCTAATGAAAAACTGTTTTTT. This chain links TRBV14 with TRBJ1-4, with D hard to call. V lost 0 bases, J lost 3 bases, and 2 bases lay in between. The CDR3 totals 13 residues. Germline V gives CDR1 SGHDN, CDR2 FVKESK.

Ten or more counts support this clonotype. The genes are TRBV28 and TRBJ1-6, with D possibly matching TRBD1 (6 bases). This CDR3 is 15 amino acids long. Germline V lookup: CDR1 MDHEN, CDR2 SYDVKM. The V gene lost 6 bases and the J gene lost 7 bases, with 16 bases spanning the gap. CDR3 sequence reads: CASRGTTGWNSPLHF. The CDR3 DNA follows: TGTGCCAGCAGAGGGACAACCGGGTGGAATTCACCCCTCCACTTT.

About this clonotype: A much larger clone is a single base away; this may be a read error. This chain links TRBV11-1 with TRBJ2-5; weak D call: TRBD1 (5 bases). The CDR3 loop spans 14 amino acids. Germline V gene lookup returns CDR1 SGHAT and CDR2 FQDESV (reference sequence). The CDR3 reads CASGLGPREETQYF. The CDR3 DNA is TGTGCCAGCGGCTTAGGGCCCAGGGAAGAGACCCAGTACTTC.

In the case of this clonotype: One base away lies a much larger clone, so this may be a sequencing read error. V gene TRBV20-1 combines with J gene TRBJ2-1, with D hard to call. CDR3 size: 17 residues. Germline V gene data show CDR1 as DFQATT and CDR2 as SNEGSKA (reference sequence). The CDR3 loop reads CSAHMTRRRRAYDEQFF. In DNA form, the CDR3 reads TGCAGTGCCCATATGACTCGCAGGAGAAGGGCCTACGATGAGCAGTTCTTC.

This clonotype was counted many times. This rearrangement joins TRBV6-5 to TRBJ2-7; 7 bases agree with TRBD1. The CDR3 has 13 residues. Losses at the gene ends were 3 bases for V and 2 bases for J; bases not matched to a gene: 1. Germline values: CDR1 MNHEY, CDR2 SVGAGI. CDR3 sequence: CASSYDRAYEQYF. The DNA for the CDR3 is TGTGCCAGCAGTTATGACAGGGCCTACGAGCAGTACTTC.

This clonotype appeared a single time. The CDR3 nucleotides read TGTGCCAGCAGCTTTAGGCGGGAGCCCAATGAGCAGTATTTT. Amino acid sequence: CASSFRREPNEQYF. The rearrangement joins TRBV7-2 to TRBJ2-3, with 7 bases matching TRBD2. Germline-derived CDR1 and CDR2 are SGHTA and FQGNSA. The CDR3 is 14 amino acids. The V segment lost 3 bases and the J segment 11 bases; nucleotides outside the gene matches: 11. The full variable domain, completed using reference TRBV7-2 and TRBJ2-3, is GAGVSQSPSNKVTEKGKDVELRCDPISGHTALYWYRQSLGQGLEFLIYFQGNSAPDKSGLPSDRFSAERTGGSVSTLTIQRTQQEDSAVYLCASSFRREPNEQYFGPGTRLTVL.

Notes on this clonotype: A clone one base away is much larger, so this may be a read error. The V gene is TRBV6-4, the J gene TRBJ2-7; possible D gene TRBD1, 5 bases. V was clipped by 5 bases and J by 2 bases, with 16 bases between them. The length of the CDR3 is 15 residues. From germline, CDR1 is MRHNA and CDR2 SNTAGT. This CDR3 reads CASSYEHTGPYEQYF. The CDR3 DNA sequence: TGTGCCAGCAGTTACGAACATACAGGTCCCTACGAGCAGTACTTC.

Notes on this clonotype: A much larger clone differs from this one at a single base, so this may be a read error. The J gene is TRBJ2-1, the V gene TRBV20-1; 11 bases map to TRBD2. Per the germline V gene, CDR1 is DFQATT and CDR2 is SNEGSKA (reference sequence). The CDR3 runs 14 residues. The J segment lost 9 bases and the V segment lost 5 bases, leaving 9 bases of the junction unmatched. In DNA form, the CDR3 reads TGCAGTGCTCAAGTAGCGGGAGGGCCCACTGAGCAGTTCTTC. It codes for CSAQVAGGPTEQFF.

The chain is built from TRBV18 and TRBJ2-1, with 9 bases lining up with TRBD2. This CDR3 comprises 15 residues. Germline CDR1 KGHSH, CDR2 LQKENI. The trim removed 3 bases at V and 3 bases at J, leaving 3 bases unmatched. CDR3 bases: TGTGCCAGCTCACCTAGGACTAGCGACTACAATGAGCAGTTCTTC. Translated: CASSPRTSDYNEQFF.

This clonotype was recorded at least ten times. The chain couples TRBV20-1 to TRBJ2-5, with D perhaps assigned TRBD1 or TRBD2 (6 bases each). CDR1 DFQATT and CDR2 SNEGSKA come from the germline V gene (reference sequence). CDR3 length equals 14 residues. The germline V and J ends were trimmed by 3 bases and 5 bases, with 16 bases remaining between them. The CDR3 sequence is CSARSVRGRETQYF. CDR3 sequence (DNA): TGCAGTGCTAGGAGTGTACGGGGGCGGGAGACCCAGTACTTC.

This clonotype was seen at least ten times. The chain is built from TRBV4-3 and TRBJ2-7; D not certain. The CDR3 contains 15 residues. CDR1 and CDR2 (germline): LGHNA, YSLEER. Trimming shortened V by 0 bases and J by 4 bases, and 13 bases separated the two germline ends. This chain's CDR3 is CASSQEPGRGYEQYF. The DNA of the CDR3 is TGCGCCAGCAGCCAAGAACCCGGGCGTGGGTACGAGCAGTACTTC.

This clonotype was observed at least ten times. The gene calls are TRBV30 and TRBJ2-5; D is uncertain. This CDR3 contains 12 residues. CDR1 is GTSNPN, CDR2 SVGIG, per germline (reference sequence). V lost 5 bases to trimming and J lost 4 bases, with 11 bases between them. CDR3 in DNA: TGTGCCTGGGGCCCGCAGAGAGAGACCCAGTACTTC. This encodes CAWGPQRETQYF.